This T cell receptor beta chain is from a study of CD8 T cells in ankylosing spondylitis. General study results and limits: Clones that were linked to disease were CD8+ and were relatively rare in peripheral blood. Previously reported in reactive arthritis synovial fluid and blood were some of the motif variants. Characteristic of ankylosing spondylitis blood, it appeared, was a TCR beta motif comprising roughly eight highly homologous variants.

The CDR3 consists of 12 residues. Germline V gene sequence: CDR1 DFQATT, CDR2 SNEGSKA (reference sequence). This clonotype appeared a few times. Antigen specificity is unknown. A junction boundary mismatches the germline segment, possibly from a read error. A quantitative 5'-RACE method, one with molecular barcodes, was used to make TCR beta libraries. TCRdb re-derived calls from the 5' RACE reads in MiXCR, one entry per CDR3 protein. The sample carries roughly 670,000 distinct CDR3 sequences, over 15% recorded once. V and J are TRBV20-1 and TRBJ2-1; a possible D gene is TRBD2 (6 bases). The TCR was taken from a male donor with ankylosing spondylitis. Input material: blood, either unsorted or a sorted T cell fraction (not recorded which). CDR3 nucleotides: TGCAGTGCTCCCCGCGTGGCGGGATTTGAGGTCTTC. As protein: CSAPRVAGFEVF.